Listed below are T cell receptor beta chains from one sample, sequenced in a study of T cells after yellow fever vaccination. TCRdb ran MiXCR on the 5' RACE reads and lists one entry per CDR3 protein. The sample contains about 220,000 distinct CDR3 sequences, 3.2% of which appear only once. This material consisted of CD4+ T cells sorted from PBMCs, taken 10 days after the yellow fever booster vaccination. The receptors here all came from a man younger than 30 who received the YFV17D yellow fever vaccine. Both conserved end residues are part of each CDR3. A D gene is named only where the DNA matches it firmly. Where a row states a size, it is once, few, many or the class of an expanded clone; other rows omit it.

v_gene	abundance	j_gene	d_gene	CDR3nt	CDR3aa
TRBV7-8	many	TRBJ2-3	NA	TGTGCCAGCAGCCGAAACAAGCGGGATACGCAGTATTTT	CASSRNKRDTQYF
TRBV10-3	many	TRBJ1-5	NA	TGTGCCATCAGTGGCCCGGATAGCAATCAGCCCCAGCATTTT	CAISGPDSNQPQHF
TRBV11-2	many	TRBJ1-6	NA	TGTGCCAGCAGCTACGAGCTGGGTTCAGGGACCTATAATTCACCCCTCCACTTT	CASSYELGSGTYNSPLHF
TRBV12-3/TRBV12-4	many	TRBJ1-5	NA	TGTGCCAGCAGTTTCCCCTCGGACGCGCCCCAGCATTTT	CASSFPSDAPQHF
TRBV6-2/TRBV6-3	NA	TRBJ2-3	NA	TGTGCCAGCAGTCGACCTCCCCGGAACACAGATACGCAGTATTTT	CASSRPPRNTDTQYF
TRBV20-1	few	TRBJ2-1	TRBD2	TGCAGTGCTCAGACTAGCGGCGACAATGAGCAGTTCTTC	CSAQTSGDNEQFF
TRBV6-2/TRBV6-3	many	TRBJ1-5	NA	TGTGCCAGCAGTTACTCATTACGGGGGCAGCAGCCCCAGCATTTT	CASSYSLRGQQPQHF
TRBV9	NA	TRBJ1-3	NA	TGTGCCAGCAGCGTAGGAGACAGGCGTATCTCTGGAAACACCATATATTTT	CASSVGDRRISGNTIYF
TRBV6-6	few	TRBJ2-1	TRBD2	TGTGCCAGCAGTACGGGAGGGGCCCATGTGAATGAGCAGTTCTTC	CASSTGGAHVNEQFF
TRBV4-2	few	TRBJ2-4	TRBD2	TGTGCCAGCAGCCAAGATGGGACTAGCGGGGGGAAAAACATTCAGTACTTC	CASSQDGTSGGKNIQYF
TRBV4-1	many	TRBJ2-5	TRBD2	TGCGCCAGCAGCCAAGTGAAGCGGGGGGGCCAGTGGGGAGAGACCCAGTACTTC	CASSQVKRGGQWGETQYF
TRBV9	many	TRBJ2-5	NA	TGTGCCAGCAGCGACGACGGTAGGGAGACCCAGTACTTC	CASSDDGRETQYF
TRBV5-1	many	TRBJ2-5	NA	TGCGCCAGCAGCTTGACAGGGAATAAGTACGAGACCCAGTACTTC	CASSLTGNKYETQYF
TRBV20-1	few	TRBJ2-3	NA	TGCAGTGCTAGAATAAGGGGATCGACAGATACGCAGTATTTT	CSARIRGSTDTQYF
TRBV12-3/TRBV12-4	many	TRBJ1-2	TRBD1	TGTGCCAGCAGGCCGGGACAGGGATCGGGCTACACCTTC	CASRPGQGSGYTF
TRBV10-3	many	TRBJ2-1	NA	TGTGCCATCAGTGAGTTAAGCTACAATGAGCAGTTCTTC	CAISELSYNEQFF
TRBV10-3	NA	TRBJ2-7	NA	TGTGCCATCAGAGCGGGCTGGGGCGAGCAGTACTTC	CAIRAGWGEQYF
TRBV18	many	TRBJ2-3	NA	TGTGCCAGCTACGGGGGAAGCACAGATACGCAGTATTTT	CASYGGSTDTQYF
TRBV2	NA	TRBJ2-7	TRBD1	TGTGCCAGCAGTTTTAAGACAGGGTACGAGCAGTACTTC	CASSFKTGYEQYF
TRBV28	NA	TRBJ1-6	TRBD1	TGTGCCAGTACAGGGGCGGTTTCACCCCTCCACTTT	CASTGAVSPLHF
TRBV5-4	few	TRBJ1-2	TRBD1	TGTGCCAGCAGCCCCGGGGACAGGAGTTCCTATGGCTACACCTTC	CASSPGDRSSYGYTF
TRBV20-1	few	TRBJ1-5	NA	TGCAGTGCCCTCGGACACGGCAATCAGCCCCAGCATTTT	CSALGHGNQPQHF
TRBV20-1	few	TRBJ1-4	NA	TGCAGTGCCTCAGGCCCTGGGAGGGGCTCTAATGAAAAACTGTTTTTT	CSASGPGRGSNEKLFF
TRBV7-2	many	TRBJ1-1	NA	TGTGCCAGCAGCTCCTATTTCACTGAAGCTTTCTTT	CASSSYFTEAFF
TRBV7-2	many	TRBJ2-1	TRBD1	TGTGCCAGCAGCTATAACCGGGACAGGGGGTTCGTTAGTGAGCAGTTCTTC	CASSYNRDRGFVSEQFF
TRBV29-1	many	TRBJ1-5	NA	TGCAGCGACCCAACCGACAGGTACCAGCCCCAGCATTTT	CSDPTDRYQPQHF
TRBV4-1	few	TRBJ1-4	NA	TGCGCCAGCAGCCAAGGGGTAGGAGTTAATGAAAAACTGTTTTTT	CASSQGVGVNEKLFF
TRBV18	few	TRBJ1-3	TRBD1	TGTGCCAGCTCACCGGGACAGGGGGCCTATGGAAACACCATATATTTT	CASSPGQGAYGNTIYF
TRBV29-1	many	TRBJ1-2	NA	TGCAGCGCCTATTGGGATGGCTACACCTTC	CSAYWDGYTF
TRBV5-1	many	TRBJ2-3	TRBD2	TGCGCCAGCAGCCTCCCGACTAGCGGGGGTGTAGATACGCAGTATTTT	CASSLPTSGGVDTQYF
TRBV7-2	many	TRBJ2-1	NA	TGTGCCAGCAGCTTTGAACAGGGACGCAATGAGCAGTTCTTC	CASSFEQGRNEQFF
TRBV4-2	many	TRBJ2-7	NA	TGTGCCAGCAGCCGAGCCCCTTCCAGCGGCGGGGCGGAGGGGGAGCAGTACTTC	CASSRAPSSGGAEGEQYF
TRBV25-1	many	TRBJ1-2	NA	TGTGCCAGCAGTGAAGGACGGACATATGGCTACACCTTC	CASSEGRTYGYTF
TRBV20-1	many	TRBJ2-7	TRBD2	TGCAGTGCTCTGGGACTAGCGGGGACCTACGAGCAGTACTTC	CSALGLAGTYEQYF
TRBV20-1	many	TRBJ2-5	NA	TGCAGTGCGATTATAACCCGCGGGGAGACCCAGTACTTC	CSAIITRGETQYF
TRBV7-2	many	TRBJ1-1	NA	TGTGCCAGCAGCTTAGTTGTATCGGGGGGTGGGATTGGCACTGAAGCTTTCTTT	CASSLVVSGGGIGTEAFF
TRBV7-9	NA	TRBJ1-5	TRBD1	TGTGCCAGCAGCTTTACAGGGGGCTGGGATAGCAATCAGCCCCAGCATTTT	CASSFTGGWDSNQPQHF
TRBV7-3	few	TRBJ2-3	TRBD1	TGTGCCAGCAGCCTGACAGGGGCCCCAGATACGCAGTATTTT	CASSLTGAPDTQYF
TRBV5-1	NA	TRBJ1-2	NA	TGCGCCAGCAGCTTTAAGGACGCGGCCGGCTACACCTTC	CASSFKDAAGYTF
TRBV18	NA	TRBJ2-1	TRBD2	TGTGCCAGCTCACCACCACCGGGACTAGCGGGGGGCCAGGAGCAGTTCTTC	CASSPPPGLAGGQEQFF
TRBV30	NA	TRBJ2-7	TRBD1	TGTGCCTGGTCGCCGGACAGGGGAGGTGAGCAGTACTTC	CAWSPDRGGEQYF
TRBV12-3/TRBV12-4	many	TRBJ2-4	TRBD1	TGTGCCAGCAGAACAACAGGGGTGGCGGACATTCAGTACTTC	CASRTTGVADIQYF
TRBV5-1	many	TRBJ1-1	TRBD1	TGCGCCAGCAGCTTGGGGGACAGCAGACCTGAAGCTTTCTTT	CASSLGDSRPEAFF
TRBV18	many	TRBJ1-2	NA	TGTGCCAGCTCACCACCCGCAGGCAACGGCTACACCTTC	CASSPPAGNGYTF
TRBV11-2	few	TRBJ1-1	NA	TGTGCCAGCAGCCACAAGGGGGGGACGAACACTGAAGCTTTCTTT	CASSHKGGTNTEAFF
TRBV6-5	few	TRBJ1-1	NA	TGTGCCAGCAGTTACGTTCAGGGCTCGAACACTGAAGCTTTCTTT	CASSYVQGSNTEAFF
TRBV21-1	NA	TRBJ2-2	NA	TGTGCCAGCAGCCCCAGCCGGGTGAACACCGGGGAGCTGTTTTTT	CASSPSRVNTGELFF
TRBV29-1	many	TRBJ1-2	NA	TGCAGCGTTGAGGAGCCGCCGAGGAACTATGGCTACACCTTC	CSVEEPPRNYGYTF
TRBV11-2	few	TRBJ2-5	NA	TGTGCCAGCAGCAAAAGCATTCGGGAGACCCAGTACTTC	CASSKSIRETQYF
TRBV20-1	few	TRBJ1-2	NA	TGCAGTGCTAGAAACACGGACTATGGCTACACCTTC	CSARNTDYGYTF
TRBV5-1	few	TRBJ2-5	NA	TGCGCCAGCAGCTTGGGCGGGGGACAACAAGAGACCCAGTACTTC	CASSLGGGQQETQYF
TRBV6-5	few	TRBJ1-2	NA	TGTGCCAGCAGCCCGGTGGGCGGCTATGGCTACACCTTC	CASSPVGGYGYTF
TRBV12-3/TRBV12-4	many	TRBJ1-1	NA	TGTGCCAGCAGTTCGGGACCCGCGGACACTGAAGCTTTCTTT	CASSSGPADTEAFF
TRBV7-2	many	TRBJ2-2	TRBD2	TGTGCCAGCAGCAGGGGACTAAACACCGGGGAGCTGTTTTTT	CASSRGLNTGELFF
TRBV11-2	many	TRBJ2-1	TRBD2	TGTGCCAGCAGCTTAGTCCGACTAGCGGGTTTTAATGAGCAGTTCTTC	CASSLVRLAGFNEQFF
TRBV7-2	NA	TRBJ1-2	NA	TGTGCCAGCAGACGCACAGAATATGGCTACACCTTC	CASRRTEYGYTF
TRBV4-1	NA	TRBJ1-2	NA	TGCGCCAGCAGCCAAGTAGACCTCTATGGCTACACCTTC	CASSQVDLYGYTF
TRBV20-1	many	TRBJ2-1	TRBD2	TGCAGTGCTAGAGATCCTAGCGGGGGGGCCGGTGAGCAGTTCTTC	CSARDPSGGAGEQFF